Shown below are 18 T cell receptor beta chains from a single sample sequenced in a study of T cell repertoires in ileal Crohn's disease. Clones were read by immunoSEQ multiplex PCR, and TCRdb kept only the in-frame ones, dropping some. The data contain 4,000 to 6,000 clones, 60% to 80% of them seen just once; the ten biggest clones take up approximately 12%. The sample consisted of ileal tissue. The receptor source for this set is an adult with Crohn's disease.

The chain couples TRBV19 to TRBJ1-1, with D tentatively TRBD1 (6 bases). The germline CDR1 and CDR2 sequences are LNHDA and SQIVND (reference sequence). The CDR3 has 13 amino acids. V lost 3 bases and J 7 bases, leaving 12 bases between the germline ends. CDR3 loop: CASSIRDTGEAFF. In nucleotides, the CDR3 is TGTGCCAGTAGTATCCGGGACACCGGTGAAGCTTTCTTT.

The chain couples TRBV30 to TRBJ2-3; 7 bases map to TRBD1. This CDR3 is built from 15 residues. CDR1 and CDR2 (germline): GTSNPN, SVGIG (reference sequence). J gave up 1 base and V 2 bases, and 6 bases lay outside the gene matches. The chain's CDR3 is CAWSHAQGGTDTQYF. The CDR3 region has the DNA TGTGCCTGGAGTCACGCCCAGGGGGGCACAGATACGCAGTATTTT.

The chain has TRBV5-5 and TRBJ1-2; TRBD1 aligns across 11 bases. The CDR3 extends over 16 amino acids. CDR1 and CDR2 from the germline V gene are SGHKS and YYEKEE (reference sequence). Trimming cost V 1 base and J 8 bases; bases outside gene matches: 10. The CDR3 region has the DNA TGTGCCAGCAGCTTGAAACCGGGACAGGGGGGAGCGGGCTACACCTTC. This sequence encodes CASSLKPGQGGAGYTF.

The CDR3 DNA reads as TGCGCCAGCAGCTTGGCAGGGGGAGGCACTGAAGCTTTCTTT. It codes for CASSLAGGGTEAFF. The chain joins TRBV5-1 to TRBJ1-1; 7 bases are shared with TRBD1. Looked up from germline, CDR1 is SGHRS and CDR2 is YFSETQ. Trimming removed 0 bases from V and 4 bases from J; junction bases left unmatched: 3. The CDR3 extends over 14 amino acids.

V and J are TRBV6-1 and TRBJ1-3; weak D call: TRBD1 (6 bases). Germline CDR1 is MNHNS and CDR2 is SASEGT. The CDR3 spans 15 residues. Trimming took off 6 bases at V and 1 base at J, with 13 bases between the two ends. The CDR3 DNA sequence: TGTGCCAGCAGAGAACTAAGGGGGTCTGGAAACACCATATATTTT. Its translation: CASRELRGSGNTIYF.

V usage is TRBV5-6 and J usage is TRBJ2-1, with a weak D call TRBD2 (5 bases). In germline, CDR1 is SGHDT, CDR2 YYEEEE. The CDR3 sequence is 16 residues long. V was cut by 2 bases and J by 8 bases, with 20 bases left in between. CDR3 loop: CASSFPEFWRRDEQFF. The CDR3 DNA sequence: TGTGCCAGCAGCTTTCCGGAGTTCTGGAGGAGAGATGAGCAGTTCTTC.

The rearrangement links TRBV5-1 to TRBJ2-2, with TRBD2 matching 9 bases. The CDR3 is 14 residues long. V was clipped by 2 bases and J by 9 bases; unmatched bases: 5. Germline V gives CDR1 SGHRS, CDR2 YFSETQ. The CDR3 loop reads CASSFDSGGRELFF. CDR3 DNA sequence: TGCGCCAGCAGCTTCGATAGCGGGGGCCGGGAGCTGTTTTTT.

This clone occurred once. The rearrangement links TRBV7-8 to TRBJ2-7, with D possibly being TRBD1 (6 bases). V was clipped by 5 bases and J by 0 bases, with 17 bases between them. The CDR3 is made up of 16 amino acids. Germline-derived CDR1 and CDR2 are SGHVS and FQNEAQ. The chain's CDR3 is CASSPRTGLSSYEQYF. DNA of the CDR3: TGTGCCAGCAGCCCACGTACAGGGTTGAGCTCCTACGAGCAGTACTTC.

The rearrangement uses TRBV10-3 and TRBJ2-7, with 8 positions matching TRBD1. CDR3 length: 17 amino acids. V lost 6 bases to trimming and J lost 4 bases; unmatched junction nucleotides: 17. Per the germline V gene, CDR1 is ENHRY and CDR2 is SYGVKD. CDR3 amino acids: CAISASVGRTGQYEQYF. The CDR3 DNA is TGTGCCATCAGCGCCTCGGTAGGTCGGACAGGGCAGTACGAGCAGTACTTC.

The CDR3 is CASSLEVTGGKLFF. CDR3 DNA: TGTGCCAGCAGCTTAGAGGTGACAGGGGGCAAACTGTTTTTT. This rearrangement joins TRBV11-2 to TRBJ1-4, with 10 nucleotides matching TRBD1. Trimming removed 0 bases from V and 11 bases from J; junction bases left unmatched: 3. The CDR3 totals 14 residues. Germline values: CDR1 SGHAT, CDR2 FQNNGV.

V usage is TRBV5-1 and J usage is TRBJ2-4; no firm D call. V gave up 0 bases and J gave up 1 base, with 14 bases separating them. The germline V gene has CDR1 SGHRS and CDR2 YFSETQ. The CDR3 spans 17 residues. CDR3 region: CASSLDGLSSAKNIQYF. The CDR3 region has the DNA TGCGCCAGCAGCTTGGATGGTCTAAGTTCCGCCAAAAACATTCAGTACTTC.

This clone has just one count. The CDR3 DNA is TGTGCCATCAGTGAGCCTTTTCAGCCCCAGCATTTT. Its translation is CAISEPFQPQHF. The chain has TRBV10-3 and TRBJ1-5; D gene ambiguous. This CDR3 has 12 residues. In germline, CDR1 is ENHRY, CDR2 SYGVKD. The V gene lost 2 bases and the J gene lost 6 bases, with 5 bases spanning the gap.

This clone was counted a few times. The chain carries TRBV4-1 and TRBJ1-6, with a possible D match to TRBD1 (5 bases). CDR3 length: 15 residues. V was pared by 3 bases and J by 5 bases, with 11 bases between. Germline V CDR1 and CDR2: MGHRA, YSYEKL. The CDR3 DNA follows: TGCGCCAGCAGCCAGGCTGTCAGGGATAATTCACCCCTCCACTTT. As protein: CASSQAVRDNSPLHF.

CDR3 sequence: CASSQYEYGYTF. The CDR3 bases are TGCGCCAGCAGTCAATATGAGTATGGCTACACCTTC. V usage is TRBV23-1 and J usage is TRBJ1-2; D gene ambiguous. TRBV23-1 is treated as an ORF (open reading frame) with a function not yet certain. The CDR3 consists of 12 residues. V was shortened by 1 base and J by 5 bases, with 5 bases between the two germline ends.

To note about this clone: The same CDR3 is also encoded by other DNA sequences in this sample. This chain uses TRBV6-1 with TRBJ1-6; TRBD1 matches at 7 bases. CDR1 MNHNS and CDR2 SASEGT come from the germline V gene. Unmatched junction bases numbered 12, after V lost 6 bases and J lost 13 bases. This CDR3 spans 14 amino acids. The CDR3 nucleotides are TGTGCCAGCAGAAAGACAGGGAGAAACTCCCCCCTCCACTTT. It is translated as CASRKTGRNSPLHF.

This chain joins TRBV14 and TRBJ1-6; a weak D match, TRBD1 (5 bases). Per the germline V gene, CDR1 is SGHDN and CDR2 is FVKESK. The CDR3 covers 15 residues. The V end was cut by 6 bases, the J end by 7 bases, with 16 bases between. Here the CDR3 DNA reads TGTGCCAGCAGTCCAGCAGGACACCTCAATTCACCCCTCCACTTT. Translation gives CASSPAGHLNSPLHF.

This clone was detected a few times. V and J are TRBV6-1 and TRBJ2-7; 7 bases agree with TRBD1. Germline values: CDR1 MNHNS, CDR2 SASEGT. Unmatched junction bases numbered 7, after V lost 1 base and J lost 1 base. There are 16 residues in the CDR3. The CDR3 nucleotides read TGTGCCAGCAGTGAAGTAGTAGGGGACAGTTCCTACGAGCAGTACTTC. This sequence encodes CASSEVVGDSSYEQYF.

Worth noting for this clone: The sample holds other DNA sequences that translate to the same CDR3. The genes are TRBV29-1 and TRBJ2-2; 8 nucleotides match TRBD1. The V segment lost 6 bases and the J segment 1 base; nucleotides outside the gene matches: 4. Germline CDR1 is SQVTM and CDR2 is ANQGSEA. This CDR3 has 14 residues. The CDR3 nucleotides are TGCAGCGTCCAAGGACAGGGGAACACCGGGGAGCTGTTTTTT. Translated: CSVQGQGNTGELFF.